This TCR beta chain is drawn from a study of T cell responses to AZD1222 COVID-19 vaccine. Looking at the study overall: Some second doses came at about 4 weeks and others at about 12 weeks; these were pooled.

Germline V CDR1 and CDR2: LGHNT, FRNRAP. The CDR3 length is 13 residues. The germline V and J ends were trimmed by 4 bases and 0 bases, with 6 bases remaining between them. Sequencing was performed with immunoSEQ multiplex PCR; in TCRdb, only in-frame clones are kept and a portion is missing. The profile shows more than 90,000 clones, 90% of them singletons. This chain uses TRBV12-5 with TRBJ1-1, with D unresolved. The sample consisted of peripheral blood, taken on day 0 of AZD1222 vaccination. This clonotype originated in an adult in good health. The CDR3 protein is CASGWEMNTEAFF. In DNA form, the CDR3 reads TGTGCTAGTGGTTGGGAGATGAACACTGAAGCTTTCTTT. The full variable domain, in which reference TRBV12-5 and TRBJ1-1 provide the parts outside the CDR3, is DARVTQTPRHKVTEMGQEVTMRCQPILGHNTVFWYRQTMMQGLELLAYFRNRAPLDDSGMPKDRFSAEMPDATLATLKIQPSEPRDSAVYFCASGWEMNTEAFFGQGTRLTVV.